The rows below give T cell receptor beta chains drawn from one sample of a study of radiotherapy plus CTLA-4 blockade in lung cancer. TCRdb's copy holds only in-frame clones and misses some; the assay was immunoSEQ multiplex PCR. In the table there are 34,000 or so clones, around 75% of which are singletons. The material was peripheral blood, obtained from a patient treated with radiotherapy plus ipilimumab. The receptors come from a human donor with non-small cell lung cancer that progressed on radiotherapy plus ipilimumab. CDR3s include the opening cysteine and the closing phenylalanine or tryptophan. D genes are given only for firm matches. Size is stated for part of the rows, as once, few or many counts, or as a class when the clone is expanded.

d_call: NA
v_call: TRBV2
j_call: TRBJ2-2
clone_size: NA
cdr3_nt: TGTGCCAGCAGTGGACAGAACACCGGGGAGCTGTTTTTT
cdr3_aa: CASSGQNTGELFF

d_call: NA
v_call: TRBV2
j_call: TRBJ2-7
clone_size: NA
cdr3_nt: TGTGCCAGCAGCCCAGGGTTCTCCTACGAGCAGTACTTC
cdr3_aa: CASSPGFSYEQYF

d_call: NA
v_call: TRBV7-2
j_call: TRBJ1-6
clone_size: NA
cdr3_nt: TGTGCCAGCAGCTTACTTGGACCTAATTCACCCCTCCACTTT
cdr3_aa: CASSLLGPNSPLHF

d_call: NA
v_call: TRBV10-3
j_call: TRBJ2-7
clone_size: NA
cdr3_nt: TGTGCCATCAGTGAAAGAGGGGAGGCCTACGAGCAGTACTTC
cdr3_aa: CAISERGEAYEQYF

d_call: TRBD2
v_call: TRBV19
j_call: TRBJ2-1
clone_size: few
cdr3_nt: TGTGCCAGTAGCCTGTCGGGGGGCTCCTACAATGAGCAGTTCTTC
cdr3_aa: CASSLSGGSYNEQFF

d_call: TRBD1
v_call: TRBV10-3
j_call: TRBJ2-3
clone_size: few
cdr3_nt: TGTGCCATCACCAGGACGGGGACAGGGTCAGATACGCAGTATTTT
cdr3_aa: CAITRTGTGSDTQYF

d_call: NA
v_call: TRBV19
j_call: TRBJ2-3
clone_size: NA
cdr3_nt: TGTGCCAGTAGTATATACAAAAGCACAGATACGCAGTATTTT
cdr3_aa: CASSIYKSTDTQYF

d_call: TRBD1
v_call: TRBV6-1
j_call: TRBJ2-3
clone_size: once
cdr3_nt: TGTGCCACCCGGGACAGGGGCACAGATACGCAGTATTTT
cdr3_aa: CATRDRGTDTQYF

d_call: NA
v_call: TRBV5-1
j_call: TRBJ1-2
clone_size: NA
cdr3_nt: TGCGCCAGCAGCTTGACGCAAGGGGGTACTAACTATGGCTACACCTTC
cdr3_aa: CASSLTQGGTNYGYTF

d_call: NA
v_call: TRBV18
j_call: TRBJ2-6
clone_size: NA
cdr3_nt: TGTGCCAGCTCAACCTGCTTGGACATTCAAAGTCGGGCCAACGTCCTGACTTTC
cdr3_aa: CASSTCLDIQSRANVLTF

d_call: NA
v_call: TRBV28
j_call: TRBJ2-7
clone_size: NA
cdr3_nt: TGTGCCAGCAGTTTAGGTGGGGGTGCCACCTACGAGCAGTACTTC
cdr3_aa: CASSLGGGATYEQYF

d_call: NA
v_call: TRBV6-5
j_call: TRBJ1-5
clone_size: once
cdr3_nt: TGTGCCAGCAGTTCAGGGAGGGCCAATCAGCCCCAGCATTTT
cdr3_aa: CASSSGRANQPQHF

d_call: TRBD1
v_call: TRBV5-6
j_call: TRBJ1-1
clone_size: NA
cdr3_nt: TGTGCCAGCAGCTCCTTGGACAGGCCGGGTGTCGAAGCTTTCTTT
cdr3_aa: CASSSLDRPGVEAFF

d_call: TRBD1
v_call: TRBV13
j_call: TRBJ2-7
clone_size: NA
cdr3_nt: TGTGCCAGCAGCCCCCGGGACAGGGGCTACGAGCAGTACTTC
cdr3_aa: CASSPRDRGYEQYF

d_call: NA
v_call: TRBV30
j_call: TRBJ1-6
clone_size: NA
cdr3_nt: TGTGCCTGGAATTTAGGCATCGACTCACCCCTCCACTTT
cdr3_aa: CAWNLGIDSPLHF

d_call: NA
v_call: TRBV7-6
j_call: TRBJ1-1
clone_size: NA
cdr3_nt: TGTGCCAGCAGCTCGGCCGGGGGCACTGAAGCTTTCTTT
cdr3_aa: CASSSAGGTEAFF

d_call: NA
v_call: TRBV7-9
j_call: TRBJ1-2
clone_size: NA
cdr3_nt: TGTGCCAGCAGCTACCCCGGGACATGGTTTGGCTACACCTTC
cdr3_aa: CASSYPGTWFGYTF

d_call: TRBD1
v_call: TRBV27
j_call: TRBJ1-5
clone_size: few
cdr3_nt: TGTGCCAGCCGACAGGGGGCTAGCAATCAGCCCCAGCATTTT
cdr3_aa: CASRQGASNQPQHF

d_call: NA
v_call: TRBV6-1
j_call: TRBJ1-1
clone_size: NA
cdr3_nt: TGTGCCAGCAGTGAGCGGCTCGGGAACACTGAAGCTTTCTTT
cdr3_aa: CASSERLGNTEAFF

d_call: NA
v_call: TRBV6-1
j_call: TRBJ1-1
clone_size: NA
cdr3_nt: TGTGCCAGCAGTGAATGGGCTTGGGGGGGCGCCAAGAACACTGAAGCTTTCTTT
cdr3_aa: CASSEWAWGGAKNTEAFF

d_call: NA
v_call: TRBV6-6
j_call: TRBJ2-7
clone_size: NA
cdr3_nt: TGTGCCAGCAGTTCCACTTTCTACGAGCAGTACTTC
cdr3_aa: CASSSTFYEQYF

d_call: NA
v_call: TRBV19
j_call: TRBJ1-1
clone_size: NA
cdr3_nt: TGTGCCAGTAGTAGAGGGCAGGGGAACACTGAAGCTTTCTTT
cdr3_aa: CASSRGQGNTEAFF

d_call: NA
v_call: TRBV23-1
j_call: TRBJ1-1
clone_size: NA
cdr3_nt: TGCGCCGGCATCCCGAGGCACCCGAACACTGAAGCTTTCTTT
cdr3_aa: CAGIPRHPNTEAFF

d_call: NA
v_call: TRBV7-2
j_call: TRBJ1-6
clone_size: few
cdr3_nt: TGTGCCAGCAGCTGGGGGGGGTCACCCCTCCACTTT
cdr3_aa: CASSWGGSPLHF

d_call: NA
v_call: TRBV18
j_call: TRBJ1-1
clone_size: NA
cdr3_nt: TGTGCCAGCTCACCAGAAATGGGGAACACTGAAGCTTTCTTT
cdr3_aa: CASSPEMGNTEAFF

d_call: NA
v_call: TRBV18
j_call: TRBJ1-1
clone_size: NA
cdr3_nt: TGTGCCAGCTCACCGGGAACACAGGGCTCAGCTTTCTTT
cdr3_aa: CASSPGTQGSAFF

d_call: NA
v_call: TRBV4-3
j_call: TRBJ1-6
clone_size: NA
cdr3_nt: TGCGCCAGCAGCCAAGATTTGGGTGGTAATTCACCCCTCCACTTT
cdr3_aa: CASSQDLGGNSPLHF

d_call: NA
v_call: TRBV27
j_call: TRBJ2-1
clone_size: NA
cdr3_nt: TGTGCCAGCAGTTTTCGCTCCAGGGATGAGCAGTTCTTC
cdr3_aa: CASSFRSRDEQFF

d_call: NA
v_call: TRBV18
j_call: TRBJ2-1
clone_size: NA
cdr3_nt: TGTGCCAGCTCACCAGAGTCGGGAGCCTACAATGAGCAGTTCTTC
cdr3_aa: CASSPESGAYNEQFF

d_call: TRBD2
v_call: TRBV11-2
j_call: TRBJ2-1
clone_size: NA
cdr3_nt: TGTGCCAGCAGCTTAGACCGGGACTACGGGTACAATGAGCAGTTCTTC
cdr3_aa: CASSLDRDYGYNEQFF

d_call: NA
v_call: TRBV25-1
j_call: TRBJ1-2
clone_size: NA
cdr3_nt: TGTGCCAGCAGTGTTGCTTGGGGGGGCTATGGCTACACCTTC
cdr3_aa: CASSVAWGGYGYTF

d_call: NA
v_call: TRBV4-2
j_call: TRBJ1-4
clone_size: once
cdr3_nt: TGTGCCAGCAGCCAGGGAGGGGGACAAGGTGGGAAACTGTTTTTT
cdr3_aa: CASSQGGGQGGKLFF

d_call: NA
v_call: TRBV28
j_call: TRBJ1-4
clone_size: medium-sized
cdr3_nt: TGTGCCAGCAGTTTAGGGCAGGGACAAGAGGTAGATGAAAAACTGTTTTTT
cdr3_aa: CASSLGQGQEVDEKLFF

d_call: NA
v_call: TRBV7-9
j_call: TRBJ2-7
clone_size: few
cdr3_nt: TGTGCCAGCAGCTTGGGCCTCTCCTACGAGCAGTACTTC
cdr3_aa: CASSLGLSYEQYF

d_call: NA
v_call: TRBV6-1
j_call: TRBJ2-5
clone_size: NA
cdr3_nt: TGTGCCAGCCTCTCGGTTGTGGGGGAGACCCAGTACTTC
cdr3_aa: CASLSVVGETQYF

d_call: NA
v_call: TRBV10-1
j_call: TRBJ2-2
clone_size: NA
cdr3_nt: TGCGCCAGCCAACCCGACAGGCTCGGGGAGCTGTTTTTT
cdr3_aa: CASQPDRLGELFF

d_call: NA
v_call: TRBV5-4
j_call: TRBJ2-7
clone_size: NA
cdr3_nt: TGTGCCAGCAGCTTGGGGGGACGTGGAGACGAGCAGTACTTC
cdr3_aa: CASSLGGRGDEQYF

d_call: TRBD1
v_call: TRBV5-4
j_call: TRBJ1-1
clone_size: NA
cdr3_nt: TGTGCCAGCAGCCCGGGGACAGACATGAACACTGAAGCTTTCTTT
cdr3_aa: CASSPGTDMNTEAFF

d_call: NA
v_call: TRBV27
j_call: TRBJ2-1
clone_size: NA
cdr3_nt: TGTGCCAGCAACAGGGAGGGGGCTGGGAATGAGCAGTTCTTC
cdr3_aa: CASNREGAGNEQFF

d_call: TRBD2
v_call: TRBV4-2
j_call: TRBJ2-3
clone_size: NA
cdr3_nt: TGTGCCAGCAGCCGCGGGACTATTGAAGATACGCAGTATTTT
cdr3_aa: CASSRGTIEDTQYF

d_call: TRBD1
v_call: TRBV4-2
j_call: TRBJ2-1
clone_size: NA
cdr3_nt: TGTGCCAGCAGCCAGACAGGGGATGAGCAGTTCTTC
cdr3_aa: CASSQTGDEQFF

d_call: NA
v_call: TRBV7-2
j_call: TRBJ2-7
clone_size: NA
cdr3_nt: TGTGCCAGCAGCTTAGCATCAGTCGGCTACGAGCAGTACTTC
cdr3_aa: CASSLASVGYEQYF

d_call: NA
v_call: TRBV5-6
j_call: TRBJ2-7
clone_size: NA
cdr3_nt: TGTGCCTGCTGGTGGGGGCGGGGGAACGCCCTGGAATACGAGCAGTACTTC
cdr3_aa: CACWWGRGNALEYEQYF

d_call: NA
v_call: TRBV28
j_call: TRBJ2-5
clone_size: NA
cdr3_nt: TGTGCCACCGAGGGACTGACCCAAGAGACCCAGTACTTC
cdr3_aa: CATEGLTQETQYF

d_call: NA
v_call: TRBV27
j_call: TRBJ1-2
clone_size: NA
cdr3_nt: TGTGCCAGCAGTCCCTCCCTGGCAGGGTGGGACTATGGCTACACCTTC
cdr3_aa: CASSPSLAGWDYGYTF